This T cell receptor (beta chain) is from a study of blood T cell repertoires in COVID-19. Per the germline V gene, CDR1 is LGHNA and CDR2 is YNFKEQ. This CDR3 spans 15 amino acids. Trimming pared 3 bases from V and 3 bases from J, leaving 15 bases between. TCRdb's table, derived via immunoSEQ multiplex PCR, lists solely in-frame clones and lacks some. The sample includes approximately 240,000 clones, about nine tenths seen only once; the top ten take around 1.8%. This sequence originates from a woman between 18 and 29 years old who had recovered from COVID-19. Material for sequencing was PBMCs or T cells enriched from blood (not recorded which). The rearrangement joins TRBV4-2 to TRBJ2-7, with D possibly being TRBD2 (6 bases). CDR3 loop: CASSQAGGDFYEQYF. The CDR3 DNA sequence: TGTGCCAGCAGCCAGGCCGGAGGGGATTTCTACGAGCAGTACTTC.